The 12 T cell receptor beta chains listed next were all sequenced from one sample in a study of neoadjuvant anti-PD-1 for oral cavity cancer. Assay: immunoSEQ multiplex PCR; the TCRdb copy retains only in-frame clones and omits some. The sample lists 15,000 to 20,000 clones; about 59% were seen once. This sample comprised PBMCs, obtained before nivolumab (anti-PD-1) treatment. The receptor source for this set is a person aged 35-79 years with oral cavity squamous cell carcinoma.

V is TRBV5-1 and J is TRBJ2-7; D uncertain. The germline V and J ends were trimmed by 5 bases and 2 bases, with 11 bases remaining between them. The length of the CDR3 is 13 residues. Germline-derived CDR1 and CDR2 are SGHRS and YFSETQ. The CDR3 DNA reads TGCGCCAGCAGTGAGAGTGGAGCCTACGAGCAGTACTTC. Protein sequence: CASSESGAYEQYF.

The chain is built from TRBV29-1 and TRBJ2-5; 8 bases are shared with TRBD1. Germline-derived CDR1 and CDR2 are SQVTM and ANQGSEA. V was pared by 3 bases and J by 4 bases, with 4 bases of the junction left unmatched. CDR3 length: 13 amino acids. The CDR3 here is CSVDPQGAETQYF. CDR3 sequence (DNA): TGCAGCGTTGATCCGCAGGGGGCAGAGACCCAGTACTTC.

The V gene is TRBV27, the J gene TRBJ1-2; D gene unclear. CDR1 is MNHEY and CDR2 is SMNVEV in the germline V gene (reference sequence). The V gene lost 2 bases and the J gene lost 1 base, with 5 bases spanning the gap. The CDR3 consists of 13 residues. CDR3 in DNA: TGTGCCAGCAGTTTAGCCCTTAACTATGGCTACACCTTC. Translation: CASSLALNYGYTF.

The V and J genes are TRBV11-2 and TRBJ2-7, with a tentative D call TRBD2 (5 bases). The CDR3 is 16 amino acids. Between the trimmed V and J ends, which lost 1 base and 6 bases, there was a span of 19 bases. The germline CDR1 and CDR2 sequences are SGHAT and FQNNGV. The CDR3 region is CASSLGAMARASEQYF. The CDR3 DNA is TGTGCCAGCAGCTTAGGTGCGATGGCGCGGGCTAGCGAGCAGTACTTC.

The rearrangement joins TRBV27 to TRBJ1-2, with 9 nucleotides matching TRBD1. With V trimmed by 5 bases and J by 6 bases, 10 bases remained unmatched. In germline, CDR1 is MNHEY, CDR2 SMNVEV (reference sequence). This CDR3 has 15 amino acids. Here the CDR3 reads CASSPLGTGRDGYTF. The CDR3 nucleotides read TGTGCCAGCAGTCCTTTGGGGACAGGGCGGGATGGCTACACCTTC.

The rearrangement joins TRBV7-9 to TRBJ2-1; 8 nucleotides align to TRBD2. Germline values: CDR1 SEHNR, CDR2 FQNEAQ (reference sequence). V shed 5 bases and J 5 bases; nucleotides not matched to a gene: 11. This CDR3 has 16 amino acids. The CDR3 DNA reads TGTGCCAGCAGCCCCCGGGGGGGGATTCCCGACAATGAGCAGTTCTTC. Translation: CASSPRGGIPDNEQFF.

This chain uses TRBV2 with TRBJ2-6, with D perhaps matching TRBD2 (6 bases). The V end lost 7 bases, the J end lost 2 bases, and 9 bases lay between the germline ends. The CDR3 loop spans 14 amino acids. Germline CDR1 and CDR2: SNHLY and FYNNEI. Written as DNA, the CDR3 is TGTGCCAGCAAGGAGGGCCCTGGGGCCAACGTCCTGACTTTC. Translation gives CASKEGPGANVLTF. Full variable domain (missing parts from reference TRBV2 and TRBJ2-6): EPEVTQTPSHQVTQMGQEVILRCVPISNHLYFYWYRQILGQKVEFLVSFYNNEISEKSEIFDDQFSVERPDGSNFTLKIRSTKLEDSAMYFCASKEGPGANVLTFGAGSRLTVL.

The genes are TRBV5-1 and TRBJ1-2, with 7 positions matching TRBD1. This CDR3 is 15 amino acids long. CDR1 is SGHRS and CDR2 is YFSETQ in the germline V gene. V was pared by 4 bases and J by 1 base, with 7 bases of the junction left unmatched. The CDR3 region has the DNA TGCGCCAGCAGCCCGGGACAGCCGATTAACTATGGCTACACCTTC. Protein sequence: CASSPGQPINYGYTF.

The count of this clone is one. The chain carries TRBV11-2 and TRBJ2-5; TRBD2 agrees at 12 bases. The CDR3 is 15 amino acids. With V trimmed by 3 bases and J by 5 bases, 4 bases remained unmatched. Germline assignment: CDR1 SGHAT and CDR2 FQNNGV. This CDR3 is CASSFASGRDETQYF. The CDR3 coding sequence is TGTGCCAGCAGCTTTGCTAGCGGGAGGGACGAGACCCAGTACTTC.

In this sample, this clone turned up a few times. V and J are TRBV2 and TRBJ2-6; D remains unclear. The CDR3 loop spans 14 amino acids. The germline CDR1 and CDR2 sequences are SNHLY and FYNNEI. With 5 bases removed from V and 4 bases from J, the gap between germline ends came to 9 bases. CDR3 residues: CASSPLGGANVLTF. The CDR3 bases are TGTGCCAGCAGTCCCCTCGGAGGGGCCAACGTCCTGACTTTC.

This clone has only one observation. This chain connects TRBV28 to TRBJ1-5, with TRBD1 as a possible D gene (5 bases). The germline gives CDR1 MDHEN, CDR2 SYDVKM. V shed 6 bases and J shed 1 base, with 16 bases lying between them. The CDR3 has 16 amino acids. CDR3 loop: CASSRVGVPSNQPQHF. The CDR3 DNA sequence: TGTGCCAGCAGCCGAGTGGGGGTGCCGAGCAATCAGCCCCAGCATTTT. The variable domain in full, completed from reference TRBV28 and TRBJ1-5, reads DVKVTQSSRYLVKRTGEKVFLECVQDMDHENMFWYRQDPGLGLRLIYFSYDVKMKEKGDIPEGYSVSREKKERFSLILESASTNQTSMYLCASSRVGVPSNQPQHFGDGTRLSIL.

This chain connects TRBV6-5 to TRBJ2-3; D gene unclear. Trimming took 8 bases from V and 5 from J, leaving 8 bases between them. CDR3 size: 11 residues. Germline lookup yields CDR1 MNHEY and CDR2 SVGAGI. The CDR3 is CASGSVDTQYF. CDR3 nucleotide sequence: TGTGCCAGCGGGTCAGTAGATACGCAGTATTTT.